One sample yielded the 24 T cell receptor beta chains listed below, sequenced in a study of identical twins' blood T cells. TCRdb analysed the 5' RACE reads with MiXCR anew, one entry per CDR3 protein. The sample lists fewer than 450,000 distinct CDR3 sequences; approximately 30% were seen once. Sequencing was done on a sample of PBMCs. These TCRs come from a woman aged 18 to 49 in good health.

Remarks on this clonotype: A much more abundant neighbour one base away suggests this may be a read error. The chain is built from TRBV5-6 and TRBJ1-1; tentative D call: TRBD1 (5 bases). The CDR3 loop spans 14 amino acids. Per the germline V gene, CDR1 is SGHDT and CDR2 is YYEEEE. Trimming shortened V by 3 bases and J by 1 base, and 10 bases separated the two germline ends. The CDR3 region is CASSSGHGNTEAFF. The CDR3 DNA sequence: TGTGCCAGCAGCTCAGGACACGGGAACACTGAAGCTTTCTTT.

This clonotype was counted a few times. The CDR3 coding sequence is TGCAGTGCTAGAACGGGGGCCCTCTACGAGCAGTACTTC. Translated: CSARTGALYEQYF. The V gene is TRBV20-1, the J gene TRBJ2-7; D is perhaps TRBD1 or TRBD2 (6 bases each). In germline, CDR1 is DFQATT, CDR2 SNEGSKA (reference sequence). CDR3 size: 13 residues. V dropped 2 bases and J dropped 3 bases, with 11 bases sitting between them.

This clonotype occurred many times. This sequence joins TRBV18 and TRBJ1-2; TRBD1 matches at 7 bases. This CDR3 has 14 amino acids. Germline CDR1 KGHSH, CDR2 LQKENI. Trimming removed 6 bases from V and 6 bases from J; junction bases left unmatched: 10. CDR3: CASSATGLRNGYTF. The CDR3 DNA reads TGTGCCAGCTCCGCGACAGGGCTGCGAAATGGCTACACCTTC.

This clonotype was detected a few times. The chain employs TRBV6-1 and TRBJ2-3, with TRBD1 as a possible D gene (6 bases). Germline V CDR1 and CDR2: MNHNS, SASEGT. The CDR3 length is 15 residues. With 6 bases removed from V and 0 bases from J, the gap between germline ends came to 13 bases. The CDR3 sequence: CASSGTPSSTDTQYF. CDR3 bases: TGTGCCAGCAGCGGGACACCCTCTAGCACAGATACGCAGTATTTT.

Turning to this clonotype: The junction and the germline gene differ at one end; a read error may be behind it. CDR3 DNA: TGTGCCCGCAGCCGACCAGGGATGCTATATGGCTACACCTTC. Amino acids: CARSRPGMLYGYTF. This sequence joins TRBV3-1 and TRBJ1-2; maybe TRBD1 (5 bases). CDR3 length: 14 residues. Germline CDR1 is LGHDT and CDR2 is YNNKEL (reference sequence). Based on the CDR3 plus reference TRBV3-1 and TRBJ1-2, the full variable domain is DTAVSQTPKYLVTQMGNDKSIKCEQNLGHDTMYWYKQDSKKFLKIMFSYNNKELIINETVPNRFSPKSPDKAHLNLHINSLELGDSAVYFCARSRPGMLYGYTFGSGTRLTVV.

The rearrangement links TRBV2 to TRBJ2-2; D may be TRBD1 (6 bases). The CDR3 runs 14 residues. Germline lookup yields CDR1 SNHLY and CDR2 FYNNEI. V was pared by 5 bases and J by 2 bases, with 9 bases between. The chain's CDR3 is CASSRTVNTGELFF. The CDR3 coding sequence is TGTGCCAGCAGTAGGACAGTTAACACCGGGGAGCTGTTTTTT.

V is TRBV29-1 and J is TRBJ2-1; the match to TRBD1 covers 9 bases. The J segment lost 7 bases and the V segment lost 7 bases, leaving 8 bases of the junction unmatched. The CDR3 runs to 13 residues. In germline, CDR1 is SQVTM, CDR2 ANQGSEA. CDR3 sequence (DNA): TGCAGCGGGGACAGGGTCACCAGGAATGAGCAGTTCTTC. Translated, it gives CSGDRVTRNEQFF.

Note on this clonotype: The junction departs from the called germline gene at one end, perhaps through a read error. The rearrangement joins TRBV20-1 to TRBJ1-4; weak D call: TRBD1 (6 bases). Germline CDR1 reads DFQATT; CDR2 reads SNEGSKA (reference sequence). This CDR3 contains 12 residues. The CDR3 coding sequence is TGCGGTGCGGACAGAAATCGGGAAAAACTGTTTTTT. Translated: CGADRNREKLFF.

DNA of the CDR3: TGCAGTGCTAGAGTCTATGACAGGGTCTACGAGCAGTACTTC. Its translation: CSARVYDRVYEQYF. V gene TRBV20-1 combines with J gene TRBJ2-7; 7 bases are shared with TRBD1. The germline gives CDR1 DFQATT, CDR2 SNEGSKA (reference sequence). This CDR3 comprises 14 residues. V was pared by 1 base and J by 3 bases, with 6 bases of the junction left unmatched.

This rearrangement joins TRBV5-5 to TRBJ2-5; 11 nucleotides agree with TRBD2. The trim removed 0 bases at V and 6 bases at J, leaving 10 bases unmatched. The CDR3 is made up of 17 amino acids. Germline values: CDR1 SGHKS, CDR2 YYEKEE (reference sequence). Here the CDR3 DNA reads TGTGCCAGCAGCTTGGAGGCTAGCGGGGGGTTACTGAAGACCCAGTACTTC. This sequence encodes CASSLEASGGLLKTQYF.

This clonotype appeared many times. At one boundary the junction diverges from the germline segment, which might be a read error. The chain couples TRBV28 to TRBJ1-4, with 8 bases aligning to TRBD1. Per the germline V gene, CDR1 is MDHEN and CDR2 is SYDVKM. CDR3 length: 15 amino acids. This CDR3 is CASSLSGTGDEKLFF. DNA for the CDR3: TGCGCCAGCAGTTTATCTGGGACAGGCGATGAAAAACTGTTTTTT. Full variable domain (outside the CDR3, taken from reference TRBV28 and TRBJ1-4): DVKVTQSSRYLVKRTGEKVFLECVQDMDHENMFWYRQDPGLGLRLIYFSYDVKMKEKGDIPEGYSVSREKKERFSLILESASTNQTSMYLCASSLSGTGDEKLFFGSGTQLSVL.

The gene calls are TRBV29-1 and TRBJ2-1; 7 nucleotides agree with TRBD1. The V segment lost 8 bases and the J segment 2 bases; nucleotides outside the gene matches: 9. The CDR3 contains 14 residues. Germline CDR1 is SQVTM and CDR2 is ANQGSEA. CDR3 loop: CSSPGTATYNEQFF. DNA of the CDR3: TGCAGCAGTCCGGGGACAGCCACCTACAATGAGCAGTTCTTC.

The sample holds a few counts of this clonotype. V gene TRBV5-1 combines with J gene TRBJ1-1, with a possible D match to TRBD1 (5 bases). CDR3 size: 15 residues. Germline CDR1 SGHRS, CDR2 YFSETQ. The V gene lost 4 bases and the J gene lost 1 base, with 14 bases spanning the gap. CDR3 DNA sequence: TGCGCCAGCAGCCAGACAGTGGGATGGAACACTGAAGCTTTCTTT. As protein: CASSQTVGWNTEAFF.

In DNA form, the CDR3 reads TGCAGTGCTAGAACTAGCGGGAGACGCTACGAGCAGTACTTC. This codes for CSARTSGRRYEQYF. V and J are TRBV20-1 and TRBJ2-7; 11 bases align to TRBD2. The CDR3 runs 14 residues. Trimming cost V 2 bases and J 3 bases; bases outside gene matches: 3. In germline, CDR1 is DFQATT, CDR2 SNEGSKA (reference sequence).

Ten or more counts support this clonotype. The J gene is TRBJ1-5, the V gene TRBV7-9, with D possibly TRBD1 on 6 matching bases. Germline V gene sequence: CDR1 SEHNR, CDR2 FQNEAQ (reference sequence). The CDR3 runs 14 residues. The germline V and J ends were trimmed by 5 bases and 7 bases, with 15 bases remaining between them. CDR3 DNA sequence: TGTGCCAGCAGCCAAGGGGAGGGGGAACAGCCCCAGCATTTT. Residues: CASSQGEGEQPQHF.

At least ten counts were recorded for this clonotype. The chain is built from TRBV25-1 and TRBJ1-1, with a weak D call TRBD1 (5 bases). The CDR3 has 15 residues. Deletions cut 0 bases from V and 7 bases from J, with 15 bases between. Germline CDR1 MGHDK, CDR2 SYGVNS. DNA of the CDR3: TGTGCCAGCAGTGAATATAGGGGAGACCCGGGTGAAGCTTTCTTT. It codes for CASSEYRGDPGEAFF.

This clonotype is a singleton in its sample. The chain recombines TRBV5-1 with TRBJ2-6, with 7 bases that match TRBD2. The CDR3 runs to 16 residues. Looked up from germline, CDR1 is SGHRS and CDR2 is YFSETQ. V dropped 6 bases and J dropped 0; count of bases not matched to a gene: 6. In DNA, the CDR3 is TGCGCCAGCAAAGCATTAGCGGGCTCTGGGGCCAACGTCCTGACTTTC. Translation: CASKALAGSGANVLTF.

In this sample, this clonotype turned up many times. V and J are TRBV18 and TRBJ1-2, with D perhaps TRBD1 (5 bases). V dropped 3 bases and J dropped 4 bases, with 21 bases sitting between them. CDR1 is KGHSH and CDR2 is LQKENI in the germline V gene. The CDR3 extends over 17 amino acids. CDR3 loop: CASSPRDGSEDLYGYTF. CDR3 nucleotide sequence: TGTGCCAGCTCACCCCGGGACGGCAGCGAAGACCTCTATGGCTACACCTTC.

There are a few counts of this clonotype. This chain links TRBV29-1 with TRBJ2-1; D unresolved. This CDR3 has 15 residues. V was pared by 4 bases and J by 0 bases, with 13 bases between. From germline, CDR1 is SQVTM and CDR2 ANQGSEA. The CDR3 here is CSVGSGLSSYNEQFF. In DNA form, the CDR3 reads TGCAGCGTTGGGTCGGGTCTGAGCTCCTACAATGAGCAGTTCTTC.

For the CDR3, the DNA is TGTGCCAGCAGCACCAAACTAGATACTGAAGCTTTCTTT. This gives the protein CASSTKLDTEAFF. This sequence joins TRBV7-3 and TRBJ1-1; no definite D call. With 5 bases removed from V and 5 bases from J, the gap between germline ends came to 12 bases. Germline CDR1 and CDR2: SGHTA and FQGTGA. CDR3 length equals 13 residues. Drawing the rest from reference TRBV7-3 and TRBJ1-1, the complete variable domain is GAGVSQTPSNKVTEKGKYVELRCDPISGHTALYWYRQSLGQGPEFLIYFQGTGAADDSGLPNDRFFAVRPEGSVSTLKIQRTERGDSAVYLCASSTKLDTEAFFGQGTRLTVV.

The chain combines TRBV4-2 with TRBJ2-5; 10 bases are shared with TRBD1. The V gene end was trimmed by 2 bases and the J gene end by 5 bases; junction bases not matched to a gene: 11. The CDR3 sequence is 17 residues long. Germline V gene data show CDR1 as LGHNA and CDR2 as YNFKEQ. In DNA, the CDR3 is TGTGCCAGCAGCCAACTTGGACAGGGGGTTTTCGGGGAGACCCAGTACTTC. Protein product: CASSQLGQGVFGETQYF.

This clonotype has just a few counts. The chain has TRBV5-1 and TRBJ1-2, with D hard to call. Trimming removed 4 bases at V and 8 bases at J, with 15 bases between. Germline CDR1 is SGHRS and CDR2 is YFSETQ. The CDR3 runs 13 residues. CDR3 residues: CASSPGLLPGYTF. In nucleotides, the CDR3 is TGCGCCAGCAGCCCAGGCCTCTTGCCGGGCTACACCTTC. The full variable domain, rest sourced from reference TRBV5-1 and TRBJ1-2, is KAGVTQTPRYLIKTRGQQVTLSCSPISGHRSVSWYQQTPGQGLQFLFEYFSETQRNKGNFPGRFSGRQFSNSRSEMNVSTLELGDSALYLCASSPGLLPGYTFGSGTRLTVV.

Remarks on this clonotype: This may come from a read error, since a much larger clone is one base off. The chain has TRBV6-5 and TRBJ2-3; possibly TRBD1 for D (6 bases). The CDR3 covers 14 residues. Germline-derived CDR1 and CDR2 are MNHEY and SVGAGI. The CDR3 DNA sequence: TGTGCCAACAGTTACAGGGCTAGGGAAGATACGCAGTATTTT. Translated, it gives CANSYRAREDTQYF.

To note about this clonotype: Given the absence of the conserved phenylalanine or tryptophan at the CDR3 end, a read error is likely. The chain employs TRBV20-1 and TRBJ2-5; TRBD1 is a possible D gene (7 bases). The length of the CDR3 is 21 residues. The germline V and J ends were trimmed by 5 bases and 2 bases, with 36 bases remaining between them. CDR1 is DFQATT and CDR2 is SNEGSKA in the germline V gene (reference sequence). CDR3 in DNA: TGCAGTGCTGCCTCCATTCCCCTAGACAGGGATTACGCTAGCGCACAAGAGACCCAGTACTGC. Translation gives CSAASIPLDRDYASAQETQYC.